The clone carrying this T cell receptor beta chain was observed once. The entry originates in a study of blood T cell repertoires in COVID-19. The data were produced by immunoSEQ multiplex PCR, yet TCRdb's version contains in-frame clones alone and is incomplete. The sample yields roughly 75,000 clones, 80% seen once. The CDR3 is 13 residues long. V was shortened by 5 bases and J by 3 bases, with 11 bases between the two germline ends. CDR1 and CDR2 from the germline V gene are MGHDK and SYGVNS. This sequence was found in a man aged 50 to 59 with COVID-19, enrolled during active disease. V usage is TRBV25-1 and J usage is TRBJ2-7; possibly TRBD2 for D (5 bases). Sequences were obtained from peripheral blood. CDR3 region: CASSRGEGYEQYF. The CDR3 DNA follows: TGTGCCAGCAGTCGGGGAGAAGGCTACGAGCAGTACTTC.